The clone carrying this T cell receptor beta chain has a handful of counts. Antigen unknown. Germline CDR1 is SGHTA and CDR2 is FQGNSA. The CDR3 is 12 residues long. V shed 2 bases and J shed 8 bases, with 8 bases lying between them. The use of a sample-barcoded 5' primer and a J-beta primer mix characterized a second PCR of about 6 to 11 cycles. Each cDNA molecule received a tag from a template-switch adaptor that had 12 random nucleotides. TCRdb reprocessed the 5' RACE reads with MiXCR, giving one entry per CDR3 protein. This sample has about 1.5 million distinct CDR3 sequences, with roughly two fifths found just once. The sample originates from a study of blood T cells in healthy people across ages. Findings and caveats of the study: Unknown donor CMV status possibly confounded expanded clonotype changes. Diversity was higher, and naive CD4+ cells more numerous, in long-lived donors than in aged donors.

Total RNA amounts of at least 6 micrograms were extracted per sample. The rearrangement links TRBV7-2 to TRBJ2-3; D not resolved. The sample comprised blood. The source of this sequence is a woman aged 18-35 years in good health. CDR3 coding DNA: TGTGCCAGCAGCTTAATGGTCGGTACGCAGTATTTT. This translates into CASSLMVGTQYF.